These 28 T cell receptor beta chains came from one sample sequenced in a study of T-cell memory formation after mild COVID-19. MiXCR was run by TCRdb on the 5' RACE reads, yielding one entry per CDR3 protein. The sample lists about 560,000 distinct CDR3 sequences, 17% seen once, with around 7.8% in the top ten. The specimen was PBMCs or a T cell subset sorted from them (not recorded which). These receptors were taken from an adult woman who had mild COVID-19 (a few samples of this study predate the infection). Cell type and time point are not known.

This clonotype was detected only a few times. The chain carries TRBV10-2 and TRBJ2-5; 10 positions agree with TRBD2. This CDR3 spans 14 amino acids. Losses at the gene ends were 8 bases for V and 2 bases for J; bases not matched to a gene: 5. Looked up from germline, CDR1 is WSHSY and CDR2 is SAAADI. CDR3 bases: TGCGCCAGCCGAGCGGGGGGGCCTCAAGAGACCCAGTACTTC. Translated, it gives CASRAGGPQETQYF.

The CDR3 sequence is CASSFDRGHGGYTF. For the CDR3, the DNA is TGCGCCAGCAGCTTTGACAGGGGGCACGGAGGCTACACCTTC. The chain has TRBV5-1 and TRBJ1-2, with TRBD1 matching over 10 bases. This CDR3 is built from 14 residues. Germline CDR1 and CDR2: SGHRS and YFSETQ. The V segment lost 2 bases and the J segment 8 bases; nucleotides outside the gene matches: 6.

The V and J genes are TRBV20-1 and TRBJ1-2; D is uncertain. CDR1 and CDR2 (germline): DFQATT, SNEGSKA (reference sequence). V was shortened by 2 bases and J by 5 bases, with 15 bases between the two germline ends. The CDR3 spans 14 residues. The CDR3 DNA reads as TGCAGTGCTAGAATTGTCGGGGTTCGGTATGGCTACACCTTC. Translation gives CSARIVGVRYGYTF.

V gene TRBV7-8 combines with J gene TRBJ1-2, with D perhaps matching TRBD1 (6 bases). The CDR3 is made up of 15 amino acids. V lost 1 base to trimming and J lost 7 bases, with 16 bases between them. The germline V gene encodes CDR1 SGHVS and CDR2 FQNEAQ. CDR3 coding DNA: TGTGCCAGCAGCTTAGACCGTACAGGGTATAGTGGCTACACCTTC. It specifies CASSLDRTGYSGYTF.

A few counts support this clonotype. The V gene is TRBV20-1, the J gene TRBJ2-2; TRBD1 is a possible D gene (5 bases). V lost 3 bases and J 3 bases, leaving 14 bases between the germline ends. This CDR3 contains 15 residues. Germline CDR1 is DFQATT and CDR2 is SNEGSKA (reference sequence). The DNA of the CDR3 is TGCAGTGCTAGTCAGGGCTCGGTGGACACCGGGGAGCTGTTTTTT. This encodes CSASQGSVDTGELFF.

This clonotype has more than one count but fewer than ten. This chain joins TRBV20-1 and TRBJ1-1; D remains unclear. From germline, CDR1 is DFQATT and CDR2 SNEGSKA (reference sequence). The CDR3 covers 13 residues. V lost 3 bases to trimming and J lost 5 bases, with 13 bases between them. The CDR3 DNA reads TGCAGTGCTAGGGCCCCCGAAGGGACTGAAGCTTTCTTT. Translation gives CSARAPEGTEAFF.

This clonotype showed up just a few times. This chain links TRBV18 with TRBJ2-7, with D possibly TRBD2 on 5 matching bases. This CDR3 comprises 13 residues. Per the germline V gene, CDR1 is KGHSH and CDR2 is LQKENI. Trimming stripped 5 bases from V and 3 bases from J, with 11 bases between. The CDR3 region is CASSEGQLYEQYF. As DNA, the CDR3 is TGTGCCAGCTCAGAGGGTCAGCTCTACGAGCAGTACTTC.

The genes are TRBV4-1 and TRBJ2-5; D might be TRBD2 (6 bases). Germline CDR1 is MGHRA and CDR2 is YSYEKL. The germline V and J ends were trimmed by 1 base and 5 bases, with 11 bases remaining between them. The CDR3 contains 14 residues. The CDR3 region is CASSQGLASETQYF. CDR3 nucleotides: TGCGCCAGCAGCCAAGGCCTAGCGTCGGAGACCCAGTACTTC.

The chain is built from TRBV29-1 and TRBJ2-1; no reliable D call. Germline lookup yields CDR1 SQVTM and CDR2 ANQGSEA. The CDR3 consists of 13 residues. V was pared by 4 bases and J by 8 bases, with 15 bases between. Here the CDR3 reads CSVASHGPDEQFF. CDR3 nucleotide sequence: TGCAGCGTTGCATCTCACGGGCCCGATGAGCAGTTCTTC.

This clonotype was counted a few times. The CDR3: CASSPSGRGEQFF. CDR3 DNA sequence: TGTGCCAGCAGCCCCTCGGGGAGGGGGGAGCAGTTCTTC. The chain carries TRBV7-6 and TRBJ2-1; weak D call: TRBD2 (7 bases). The CDR3 has 13 residues. V was trimmed by 5 bases and J by 10 bases, leaving 15 bases between them. Germline V gene data show CDR1 as SGHVS and CDR2 as FNYEAQ.

The sample holds a few counts of this clonotype. J is TRBJ2-1 and V is TRBV5-4, with a possible D match to TRBD2 (6 bases). The germline gives CDR1 SGHNT, CDR2 YYREEE (reference sequence). The CDR3 is made up of 12 amino acids. V lost 0 bases to trimming and J lost 15 bases, with 13 bases between them. The CDR3 sequence: CASSLAGGGLFF. DNA for the CDR3: TGTGCCAGCAGCTTGGCCGGGGGAGGTCTGTTCTTC.

This clonotype was seen ten or more times. The J gene is TRBJ2-1, the V gene TRBV12-3 or TRBV12-4; TRBD2 agrees at 13 bases. The CDR3 is made up of 17 amino acids. With V trimmed by 6 bases and J by 8 bases, 13 bases remained unmatched. The CDR3: CASSKKLMGLAGYEQFF. The CDR3 DNA reads TGTGCCAGCAGCAAAAAACTAATGGGACTAGCGGGATATGAGCAGTTCTTC.

The chain employs TRBV18 and TRBJ2-7; TRBD2 matches at 7 bases. Germline V gene data show CDR1 as KGHSH and CDR2 as LQKENI. The V segment lost 2 bases and the J segment 6 bases; nucleotides outside the gene matches: 4. The CDR3 contains 13 residues. The CDR3 sequence: CASSPWEGPEQYF. CDR3 in DNA: TGTGCCAGCTCACCATGGGAGGGACCCGAGCAGTACTTC.

The genes are TRBV9 and TRBJ1-2; possibly TRBD1 for D (6 bases). Germline CDR1 is SGDLS and CDR2 is YYNGEE. This CDR3 comprises 14 residues. V was cut by 0 bases and J by 4 bases, with 10 bases left in between. Here the CDR3 DNA reads TGTGCCAGCAGCGTAGAGGACAGCCCCTATGGCTACACCTTC. Protein sequence: CASSVEDSPYGYTF.

This clonotype has a count of ten or more. The V and J genes are TRBV12-3 or TRBV12-4 and TRBJ2-3; 8 bases are shared with TRBD2. There are 16 residues in the CDR3. Losses at the gene ends were 7 bases for V and 6 bases for J; bases not matched to a gene: 15. CDR3 in amino acids: CASTRSGAPSWDTQYF. The DNA of the CDR3 is TGTGCCAGCACGCGTAGCGGGGCTCCGAGTTGGGATACGCAGTATTTT.

The chain has TRBV5-1 and TRBJ1-4, with TRBD1 matching 9 bases. Germline V gene data show CDR1 as SGHRS and CDR2 as YFSETQ. This CDR3 is built from 15 residues. Trimming took 1 base from V and 6 from J; bases not matched to a gene: 4. Written as DNA, the CDR3 is TGCGCCAGCAGCTTGATTACAGGGGGCGATGAAAAACTGTTTTTT. This gives the protein CASSLITGGDEKLFF.

The chain is built from TRBV3-1 and TRBJ2-7, with 9 bases identical to TRBD2. Looked up from germline, CDR1 is LGHDT and CDR2 is YNNKEL (reference sequence). The CDR3 consists of 16 residues. The V gene end was trimmed by 4 bases and the J gene end by 2 bases; junction bases not matched to a gene: 9. The DNA of the CDR3 is TGTGCCAGCAGCCCGTTGACTAGCGGAGATACCTACGAGCAGTACTTC. Its translation is CASSPLTSGDTYEQYF.

V and J are TRBV5-1 and TRBJ2-1; TRBD1 or TRBD2 may be the D gene (5 bases each). Germline CDR1 is SGHRS and CDR2 is YFSETQ. The CDR3 totals 14 residues. The V gene lost 3 bases and the J gene lost 5 bases, with 12 bases spanning the gap. The CDR3 here is CASSSWGKDNEQFF. CDR3 nucleotides: TGCGCCAGCAGCTCCTGGGGGAAGGACAATGAGCAGTTCTTC.

The chain combines TRBV7-9 with TRBJ2-1, with 8 bases that match TRBD1. The V gene's germline CDR1 is SEHNR and CDR2 FQNEAQ (reference sequence). The CDR3 is made up of 14 amino acids. V was pared by 8 bases and J by 6 bases, with 9 bases of the junction left unmatched. In DNA, the CDR3 is TGTGCCAGCGGAAGGACAGGGACCGTCAATGAGCAGTTCTTC. Translation gives CASGRTGTVNEQFF.

The chain uses TRBV7-9 and TRBJ2-1, with TRBD2 matching over 10 bases. V shed 7 bases and J 4 bases; nucleotides not matched to a gene: 7. The CDR3 length is 15 residues. Germline V gene lookup returns CDR1 SEHNR and CDR2 FQNEAQ (reference sequence). The CDR3 DNA sequence: TGTGCCAGCACCCAAGCGGGAGGGATATACAATGAGCAGTTCTTC. This gives the protein CASTQAGGIYNEQFF.

The chain combines TRBV10-3 with TRBJ1-2; tentative D call: TRBD1 (5 bases). V was pared by 2 bases and J by 2 bases, with 12 bases between. The CDR3 runs 15 residues. Germline lookup yields CDR1 ENHRY and CDR2 SYGVKD. The CDR3 is CAISEPGDVNYGYTF. As DNA, the CDR3 is TGTGCCATCAGTGAGCCGGGGGACGTGAACTATGGCTACACCTTC.

This chain connects TRBV4-2 to TRBJ2-3; 8 bases fit TRBD2. Germline V lookup: CDR1 LGHNA, CDR2 YNFKEQ. The CDR3 is 15 residues long. Trimming removed 4 bases from V and 2 bases from J; junction bases left unmatched: 5. The CDR3 sequence is CASSRLSGDTDTQYF. The CDR3 coding sequence is TGTGCCAGCAGCCGGCTTAGCGGGGACACAGATACGCAGTATTTT.

This clonotype was seen a handful of times. The gene calls are TRBV30 and TRBJ2-7; tentative D call: TRBD1 (6 bases). Germline CDR1 and CDR2: GTSNPN and SVGIG (reference sequence). The CDR3 is 12 residues long. The V end was cut by 4 bases, the J end by 3 bases, with 10 bases between. This CDR3 reads CAWNRDNYEQYF. The DNA for the CDR3 is TGTGCCTGGAACAGGGATAACTACGAGCAGTACTTC.

There are a few counts of this clonotype. This sequence joins TRBV24-1 and TRBJ2-1; 7 bases fit TRBD2. CDR1 is KGHDR and CDR2 is SFDVKD in the germline V gene. V was clipped by 3 bases and J by 1 base; unmatched bases: 14. This CDR3 is built from 19 residues. CDR3 amino acids: CATSDPRRDYRTSYNEQFF. DNA of the CDR3: TGTGCCACCAGTGATCCCCGTAGGGACTACCGGACATCCTACAATGAGCAGTTCTTC.

The chain is built from TRBV7-8 and TRBJ1-2; possibly TRBD1 for D (5 bases). This CDR3 region has 15 residues. V lost 2 bases and J lost 1, with 11 bases in between. The germline gives CDR1 SGHVS, CDR2 FQNEAQ. CDR3 region: CASSLHPGDNYGYTF. The DNA of the CDR3 is TGTGCCAGCAGCTTACACCCGGGGGATAACTATGGCTACACCTTC.

The J gene is TRBJ2-1, the V gene TRBV15; D possibly uses TRBD1 or TRBD2 (5 bases each). The V end was cut by 0 bases, the J end by 8 bases, with 20 bases between. Germline V gene sequence: CDR1 LNHNV, CDR2 YYDKDF (reference sequence). The CDR3 consists of 17 residues. CDR3 in amino acids: CATSREGGGTGMDEQFF. CDR3 bases: TGTGCCACCAGCAGAGAAGGTGGGGGAACAGGTATGGATGAGCAGTTCTTC. The full variable domain, completed using reference TRBV15 and TRBJ2-1, is DAMVIQNPRYQVTQFGKPVTLSCSQTLNHNVMYWYQQKSSQAPKLLFHYYDKDFNNEADTPDNFQSRRPNTSFCFLDIRSPGLGDTAMYLCATSREGGGTGMDEQFFGPGTRLTVL.

This chain links TRBV27 with TRBJ1-1, with D unclear. This CDR3 spans 13 amino acids. The V gene's germline CDR1 is MNHEY and CDR2 SMNVEV (reference sequence). The V gene lost 0 bases and the J gene lost 6 bases, with 8 bases spanning the gap. The CDR3 DNA reads as TGTGCCAGCAGTTTATCGGTCTGGGCTGAAGCTTTCTTT. This translates into CASSLSVWAEAFF.

This clonotype was picked up a small number of times. The chain recombines TRBV12-3 or TRBV12-4 with TRBJ2-1, with TRBD1 matching over 11 bases. After removal of 5 bases from V and 4 bases from J, the junction contained 7 bases not matched to a gene. This CDR3 comprises 16 residues. CDR3 sequence: CASSGPGQGVYNEQFF. CDR3 bases: TGTGCCAGCAGTGGACCGGGACAGGGGGTTTACAATGAGCAGTTCTTC.